This TCR beta chain was captured in a study of T cell responses to AZD1222 COVID-19 vaccine (dated by TCRdb to the early 2020s). For the study in its entirety: AZD1222 recipients given second doses at about 4 weeks or at about 12 weeks were pooled, since spike-specific TCR depth and breadth were not found to differ between the two schedules. A total of roughly 240 trial participants underwent TCR sequencing, of whom about 210 received two doses of AZD1222 and about 25 received two doses of the MenACWY control vaccine. Trial participants were enrolled by age into 18-55, 56-69 and 70-plus year subgroups, with roughly 150, 30 and 60 TCR-sequenced participants respectively. Summary of the overall study and its limitations: The vaccine-associated CD4 TCRs covered the entire spike protein, and the dominant responses fell in regions 160-218 and 743-854. In the small 56-69-year group, the increase in depth fell short of significance, most likely because of low power. Reportedly, almost half of the unique spike-specific TCRs recognized epitopes lying outside the regions that are mutated in the B.1.351 and B.1.1.7 variants. Because no samples from the day 14 peak response were available, repertoires could be characterized only after the peak T cell response. Participants were mostly white British and included more females than males, and it was suggested by the authors that clonal diversity may have been underestimated. A significant rise in spike-specific TCR breadth and depth was observed after two AZD1222 doses relative to day 0 and relative to MenACWY recipients. Conclusions about previously exposed vaccinees are limited, since just five to seven AZD1222 recipients were seropositive for SARS-CoV-2 at baseline.

The sample's time point label, in plain terms: baseline before first vaccination. Vaccinee samples came from UK trials COV001 and COV002, including a single-blind randomized controlled phase 2/3 trial of AZD1222 (ChAdOx1 nCoV-19) in healthy adults. Trial participant PBMC samples were collected at day 0 and day 28 after the second dose for TCRbeta chain sequencing. The CDR3 regions of human TCRbeta chains were subjected to immunosequencing. As for how the authors treated the data: Repertoire TCRs were matched against a reference library of SARS-CoV-2-specific TCRs generated with the MIRA antigen-specificity platform. Breadth was defined as the fraction of unique TCRs that were SARS-CoV-2-associated. Depth was defined as the fraction of total T cells that were SARS-CoV-2-associated. Using the MIRA data, every spike-specific TCR was mapped to the spike region that the TCR reacted to and assigned to either a CD4 or a CD8 class. Log10-transformed breadth and depth values were compared by one-way ANOVA with Sidak's multiple comparisons tests. Imported from immuneACCESS, the table was reduced by TCRdb to in-frame sequences with V and J called. These copies leave out some clones; in studies compared against another copy, an unresolved V gene accounts for under half, and the cause of the remainder is not known. V and J calls and clone size are copied from that table; D and trimming were computed from the DNA. Across this sample there are roughly 130,000 clones, with 85% to 90% seen only once. The top ten hold under 4% of the sample.

Taken from cysteine to phenylalanine, the CDR3 has 15 residues. The kept DNA is CDR3 alone, 45 bases in frame from the first base. Deletion took 3 bases off V and 2 bases off J, with a span of 12 bases between the germline ends. The germline V gene specifies MDHEN as CDR1 and SYDVKM as CDR2. Points on this clone: Its antigen is still unknown. Base quality data are lacking; no much larger clone is found one base away.

The sample consisted of peripheral blood, taken on day 0 of AZD1222 vaccination. This receptor was identified in an adult in good health. Here the chain combines TRBV28 and TRBJ2-3; matching of 7 bases hints at TRBD2 as the D gene. The CDR3 loop reads CASSFGGGNTDTQYF. The nucleotide sequence reads as follows: TGTGCCAGCAGTTTTGGCGGGGGCAACACAGATACGCAGTATTTT.